These 28 T cell receptor beta chains originate from one sample sequenced in a study of resident and recirculating memory T cells in vitiligo. Clones were read by immunoSEQ multiplex PCR, and TCRdb kept only the in-frame ones, dropping some. The profile covers 55,000 to 75,000 clones, with more than 85% appearing a single time and 4.9% taken by the ten largest. The sample taken for sequencing was blood. The receptors originated from a male donor with vitiligo.

The chain links TRBV10-1 to TRBJ2-1; 11 bases fit TRBD2. CDR3 length: 16 residues. CDR1 is WNHNN and CDR2 is SYGVQD in the germline V gene (reference sequence). The J segment lost 8 bases and the V segment lost 4 bases, leaving 10 bases of the junction unmatched. CDR3 protein: CASSGSGGARRDEQFF. The CDR3 bases are TGCGCCAGCAGTGGTAGCGGGGGGGCCCGGAGAGATGAGCAGTTCTTC.

The V call is TRBV5-1, the J call TRBJ1-1, with 7 bases fitting TRBD1. Germline V gives CDR1 SGHRS, CDR2 YFSETQ. The CDR3 sequence is 14 residues long. Unmatched junction bases numbered 4, after V lost 5 bases and J lost 0 bases. In DNA form, the CDR3 reads TGCGCCAGCAGGGGGGGACAGATGAACACTGAAGCTTTCTTT. Translated: CASRGGQMNTEAFF.

The J gene is TRBJ1-5, the V gene TRBV7-2; D is unclear. The CDR3 length is 13 residues. Germline V CDR1 and CDR2: SGHTA, FQGNSA. The V and J ends lost 3 bases and 7 bases respectively, with 10 bases between them. The CDR3 DNA reads TGTGCCAGCAGCTTCCATATGGAGCAGCCCCAGCATTTT. This codes for CASSFHMEQPQHF.

This clone has just a few counts. The genes are TRBV5-1 and TRBJ1-1; TRBD1 might be the D (5 bases). The germline gives CDR1 SGHRS, CDR2 YFSETQ. V was trimmed by 4 bases and J by 7 bases, leaving 11 bases between them. The CDR3 is 12 residues long. The CDR3 loop reads CASSRDRDEAFF. The CDR3 nucleotides read TGCGCCAGCAGCAGAGACAGAGATGAAGCTTTCTTT.

CDR3 nucleotides: TGTGCCAGTAGTATTTCAGGGGGCGCACGTTTGACTGAAGCTTTCTTT. Translating gives CASSISGGARLTEAFF. The V call is TRBV19, the J call TRBJ1-1, with 8 bases matching TRBD1. The CDR3 runs 16 residues. Per germline, CDR1 LNHDA and CDR2 SQIVND (reference sequence). Unmatched junction bases numbered 11, after V lost 3 bases and J lost 5 bases.

The chain carries TRBV6-1 and TRBJ1-5; 9 bases match TRBD1. Germline V gene lookup returns CDR1 MNHNS and CDR2 SASEGT. The CDR3 loop spans 14 amino acids. With V trimmed by 7 bases and J by 3 bases, 4 bases remained unmatched. In DNA, the CDR3 is TGTGCCAGCATTCGGACAGGGGCCAATCAGCCCCAGCATTTT. Its translation: CASIRTGANQPQHF.

V and J are TRBV4-3 and TRBJ2-7; the match to TRBD2 covers 11 bases. The germline V gene encodes CDR1 LGHNA and CDR2 YSLEER. The ends lost 4 bases at V and 1 base at J; junction bases unmatched: 12. The CDR3 consists of 18 residues. The CDR3 protein is CASSRERLAGGLSYEQYF. CDR3 DNA sequence: TGCGCCAGCAGCCGGGAGAGGCTAGCGGGGGGCCTGTCCTACGAGCAGTACTTC.

The V call is TRBV5-4, the J call TRBJ2-4; tentative D call: TRBD1 (6 bases). V was trimmed by 4 bases and J by 7 bases, leaving 12 bases between them. Germline V lookup: CDR1 SGHNT, CDR2 YYREEE (reference sequence). There are 13 residues in the CDR3. As DNA, the CDR3 is TGTGCCAGCAGCCTCACAGGGATGAACATTCAGTACTTC. Its translation is CASSLTGMNIQYF.

The chain links TRBV7-9 to TRBJ1-1, with a tentative D call TRBD1 (6 bases). CDR3 length: 13 residues. Trimming took 5 bases from V and 1 from J, leaving 8 bases between them. Germline CDR1 SEHNR, CDR2 FQNEAQ (reference sequence). The CDR3 DNA is TGTGCCAGCAGCCCAGGGGCGAACACTGAAGCTTTCTTT. It translates to CASSPGANTEAFF.

The chain employs TRBV19 and TRBJ2-2; TRBD2 matches 8 bases. Germline-derived CDR1 and CDR2 are LNHDA and SQIVND (reference sequence). The CDR3 contains 19 residues. With 5 bases clipped from V and 4 bases from J, the junction kept 18 bases outside the gene matches. The CDR3 reads CASSPSSPLRGAVTGELFF. CDR3 DNA sequence: TGTGCCAGTAGTCCCTCAAGCCCCTTGCGGGGGGCCGTCACCGGGGAGCTGTTTTTT.

The chain employs TRBV5-1 and TRBJ1-1; 10 positions match TRBD1. This CDR3 has 15 amino acids. Germline V gene sequence: CDR1 SGHRS, CDR2 YFSETQ. V lost 3 bases to trimming and J lost 1 base; unmatched junction nucleotides: 3. The CDR3 coding sequence is TGCGCCAGCAGCTCGGGACAGGGGTCGAACACTGAAGCTTTCTTT. This sequence encodes CASSSGQGSNTEAFF.

The V and J genes are TRBV4-1 and TRBJ1-1; 8 positions match TRBD1. V lost 0 bases and J lost 11; bases outside the gene matches: 11. The CDR3 has 15 residues. Germline CDR1 MGHRA, CDR2 YSYEKL. The CDR3 loop is CASSQDEGTGSLAFF. CDR3 nucleotides: TGCGCCAGCAGCCAAGATGAAGGGACAGGTTCATTGGCTTTCTTT.

The chain is built from TRBV6-1 and TRBJ1-5; weak D call: TRBD1 (6 bases). Per germline, CDR1 MNHNS and CDR2 SASEGT. The V end lost 8 bases, the J end lost 0 bases, and 11 bases lay between the germline ends. The CDR3 is 14 amino acids. The CDR3: CASRHRASNQPQHF. CDR3 nucleotide sequence: TGTGCCAGCCGCCACAGGGCTAGCAATCAGCCCCAGCATTTT.

This clone was seen once. The V gene is TRBV19, the J gene TRBJ2-1; 14 positions match TRBD2. Losses at the gene ends were 8 bases for V and 5 bases for J; bases not matched to a gene: 5. CDR1 is LNHDA, CDR2 SQIVND, per germline (reference sequence). CDR3 length: 15 residues. The CDR3 DNA follows: TGTGCCAGTCAGACTAGCGGGGGGGACCACAATGAGCAGTTCTTC. It specifies CASQTSGGDHNEQFF.

The V call is TRBV7-3, the J call TRBJ2-3; D is undetermined. The CDR3 spans 14 residues. V shed 5 bases and J shed 0 bases, with 9 bases lying between them. From germline, CDR1 is SGHTA and CDR2 FQGTGA. CDR3 residues: CASSISSSTDTQYF. The CDR3 bases are TGTGCCAGCAGCATTTCTTCGAGCACAGATACGCAGTATTTT.

The rearrangement links TRBV4-3 to TRBJ2-1; D uncertain. The germline gives CDR1 LGHNA, CDR2 YSLEER. CDR3 length equals 15 residues. V was cut by 1 base and J by 4 bases, with 11 bases left in between. The CDR3 here is CASSQGSTAYNEQFF. The CDR3 bases are TGCGCCAGCAGCCAAGGTTCAACAGCTTACAATGAGCAGTTCTTC.

The rearrangement joins TRBV28 to TRBJ1-6; D remains ambiguous. There are 15 residues in the CDR3. CDR1 and CDR2 from the germline V gene are MDHEN and SYDVKM. Trimming removed 5 bases at V and 10 bases at J, with 18 bases between. The DNA of the CDR3 is TGTGCCAGCAGTAGCGAAGAGGGCGGGAAATCACCCCTCCACTTT. The encoded protein is CASSSEEGGKSPLHF.

Concerning this clone: A junction boundary mismatches the germline segment, possibly from a read error. CDR3 loop: CASSAPGAVPFF. CDR3 nucleotides: TGTGCCAGCAGCGCGCCTGGAGCGGTTCCCTTCTTC. V and J are TRBV9 and TRBJ1-2, with no clear D. The V gene's germline CDR1 is SGDLS and CDR2 YYNGEE. The CDR3 is 12 amino acids.

This chain uses TRBV6-1 with TRBJ1-6, with D possibly matching TRBD1 (6 bases). Germline lookup yields CDR1 MNHNS and CDR2 SASEGT. Trimming shortened V by 1 base and J by 13 bases, and 23 bases separated the two germline ends. The CDR3 is 17 residues long. CDR3 DNA: TGTGCCAGCAGTGAAGGAGGTCGGGGCCCCTCGACAGGCCCCCTCCACTTT. Protein sequence: CASSEGGRGPSTGPLHF.

Concerning this clone itself: The junction and the germline gene differ at one end; a read error may be behind it. Written as DNA, the CDR3 is TGTGCCAGCAGTTACTCGATCCGAGGGAACTCCGGGGAGCTGTTTTTT. It specifies CASSYSIRGNSGELFF. The rearrangement joins TRBV6-5 to TRBJ2-2; TRBD2 might be the D (5 bases). The CDR3 runs to 16 residues. Germline values: CDR1 MNHEY, CDR2 SVGAGI.

The chain has TRBV7-2 and TRBJ2-5, with 9 bases matching TRBD1. With 5 bases clipped from V and 2 bases from J, the junction kept 3 bases outside the gene matches. This CDR3 spans 14 amino acids. Germline V gene lookup returns CDR1 SGHTA and CDR2 FQGNSA. This chain's CDR3 is CASSLDRGQETQYF. In DNA form, the CDR3 reads TGTGCCAGCAGCCTAGACAGGGGGCAAGAGACCCAGTACTTC.

J is TRBJ1-1 and V is TRBV5-1, with 10 bases fitting TRBD1. The CDR3 has 15 amino acids. Trimming cost V 4 bases and J 4 bases; bases outside gene matches: 7. From germline, CDR1 is SGHRS and CDR2 YFSETQ. CDR3 bases: TGCGCCAGCAGCCAGCCGGGACAGGGGTTCACTGAAGCTTTCTTT. It translates to CASSQPGQGFTEAFF. The whole variable domain, remainder taken from reference TRBV5-1 and TRBJ1-1, is KAGVTQTPRYLIKTRGQQVTLSCSPISGHRSVSWYQQTPGQGLQFLFEYFSETQRNKGNFPGRFSGRQFSNSRSEMNVSTLELGDSALYLCASSQPGQGFTEAFFGQGTRLTVV.

The genes are TRBV2 and TRBJ1-1, with 7 bases identical to TRBD1. This CDR3 has 14 residues. The germline V gene has CDR1 SNHLY and CDR2 FYNNEI. Germline trimming cut 6 bases from V and 1 base from J; bases unmatched to any gene: 5. The CDR3 DNA sequence: TGTGCCAGCAGCCCCGGGACAGCGAACACTGAAGCTTTCTTT. Its protein is CASSPGTANTEAFF.

This clone is a singleton in its sample. The J gene is TRBJ1-4, the V gene TRBV2, with D uncertain. Deletions cut 5 bases from V and 4 bases from J, with 11 bases between. The CDR3 sequence is 14 residues long. In germline, CDR1 is SNHLY, CDR2 FYNNEI. The DNA of the CDR3 is TGTGCCAGCAGTCCGTGGGCCGATAATGAAAAACTGTTTTTT. Its translation: CASSPWADNEKLFF.

J is TRBJ1-1 and V is TRBV7-8; D ambiguous. This CDR3 is built from 15 residues. The V gene lost 5 bases and the J gene lost 5 bases, with 18 bases spanning the gap. Germline V lookup: CDR1 SGHVS, CDR2 FQNEAQ. CDR3 bases: TGTGCCAGCAGCCTAATATCGGGGAGCGGAACTGAAGCTTTCTTT. Translated, it gives CASSLISGSGTEAFF.

The chain uses TRBV29-1 and TRBJ1-1; unclear D gene. Germline V CDR1 and CDR2: SQVTM, ANQGSEA. The V and J ends lost 2 bases and 0 bases respectively, with 7 bases between them. The CDR3 has 13 residues. The CDR3 spells CSVEQAMNTEAFF. CDR3 DNA: TGCAGCGTTGAACAGGCGATGAACACTGAAGCTTTCTTT.

The sample holds a few counts of this clone. V usage is TRBV7-3 and J usage is TRBJ1-5, with unresolved D. Germline V CDR1 and CDR2: SGHTA, FQGTGA. V shed 0 bases and J shed 4 bases, with 4 bases lying between them. The CDR3 extends over 13 amino acids. The chain's CDR3 is CASSLTGNQPQHF. CDR3 in DNA: TGTGCCAGCAGCTTAACCGGGAATCAGCCCCAGCATTTT.

The chain carries TRBV5-8 and TRBJ1-1; D call uncertain. CDR1 is SGHTS, CDR2 YDEGEE, per germline. This CDR3 region has 16 residues. The V end lost 0 bases, the J end lost 0 bases, and 12 bases lay between the germline ends. Here the CDR3 reads CASSLVGEPLNTEAFF. The DNA for the CDR3 is TGTGCCAGCAGCTTGGTTGGAGAGCCCCTGAACACTGAAGCTTTCTTT.